The clone carrying this T cell receptor (beta chain) was detected only once. PCR employed 60 Vbeta and 13 Jbeta primers. Profiling relied on immunoSEQ multiplex PCR, and the TCRdb table lists in-frame clones only, not all of them. This table has fewer than 250,000 clones, around 90% appearing once. The data were taken from a study of cytomegalovirus exposure and HLA in healthy donors. CDR1 is LGHNA and CDR2 is YNFKEQ in the germline V gene. Trimming took off 6 bases at V and 8 bases at J, with 16 bases between the two ends. The CDR3 is 14 residues long. This receptor was identified in a boy younger than 10 in good health and CMV-seronegative. The chain couples TRBV4-2 to TRBJ1-4; D possibly corresponds to TRBD1 (6 bases). Sequenced sample: PBMCs. CDR3 DNA sequence: TGTGCCAGCAGGGAAGACAGGAGGCAAGAAAAACTGTTTTTT. Translation: CASREDRRQEKLFF.